The present entry profiles one T cell receptor beta chain with its context. In Seattle, patients joined the study during active infection and were tracked longitudinally. In the authors' methods: For nucleated cells, counts were estimated from reference gene primer amplification. This table comes from immunoSEQ multiplex PCR, and its TCRdb copy is limited to in-frame clones, with some not included. V and J calls plus clone size are reproduced from that table; the DNA served to infer D and trimming. The sample lists some 200,000 clones; 84% were seen once. The source of the sample is a study of blood T cell repertoires in COVID-19. Study at large: Specimens from acute and convalescent COVID-19 originated in the United States, Italy and Spain. PBMCs, B-cell-depleted T cells, or T cells provided the cDNA or gDNA that made up the material.

What was sequenced was peripheral blood. This clonotype originated in a woman aged 70-85 years with COVID-19, enrolled during active disease.

The DNA for the CDR3 is TGTGCCTGGAGTGTTTTCGTCCACGAGCAGTACTTC. This gives the protein CAWSVFVHEQYF. The V gene is TRBV30, the J gene TRBJ2-7; D is uncertain. The CDR3 loop spans 12 amino acids. In germline, CDR1 is GTSNPN, CDR2 SVGIG (reference sequence). Trimming removed 0 bases at V and 5 bases at J, with 8 bases between.